The 30 T cell receptor beta chains listed next were all sequenced from one sample in a study of cytomegalovirus exposure and HLA in healthy donors. This table comes from immunoSEQ multiplex PCR, and its TCRdb copy is limited to in-frame clones, with some not included. The profile shows approximately 260,000 clones, 80% to 90% of them singletons. Specimen: PBMCs. These receptors all come from a woman aged 18-29 years in good health and CMV-seronegative.

The rearrangement links TRBV10-3 to TRBJ2-3, with a tentative D call TRBD1 (6 bases). V lost 6 bases to trimming and J lost 7 bases, with 20 bases between them. The CDR3 length is 15 residues. Germline lookup yields CDR1 ENHRY and CDR2 SYGVKD. The CDR3 here is CAIRPTGSPPNTQYF. The CDR3 coding sequence is TGTGCCATCAGGCCCACAGGGAGCCCCCCAAATACGCAGTATTTT.

V usage is TRBV5-4 and J usage is TRBJ1-1; maybe TRBD1 (6 bases). CDR1 is SGHNT and CDR2 is YYREEE in the germline V gene (reference sequence). The CDR3 totals 15 residues. V lost 4 bases to trimming and J lost 5 bases, with 18 bases between them. CDR3 DNA sequence: TGTGCCAGCAGCGCCTGGGGGGGGGCGCGGACTGAAGCTTTCTTT. Translating it yields CASSAWGGARTEAFF.

The rearrangement uses TRBV7-6 and TRBJ2-6; 7 bases are a match to TRBD1. This CDR3 has 17 residues. CDR1 is SGHVS, CDR2 FNYEAQ, per germline. V was pared by 2 bases and J by 0 bases, with 4 bases of the junction left unmatched. CDR3 bases: TGTGCCAGCAGCTTACAACAGGGGTTCTCTGGGGCCAACGTCCTGACTTTC. This translates into CASSLQQGFSGANVLTF.

A single count supports this clone. The rearrangement uses TRBV6-5 and TRBJ2-7; 7 positions match TRBD1. Germline loops: CDR1 MNHEY, CDR2 SVGAGI. The junction had 10 bases not matched to a gene; V was cut back by 8 bases and J by 3 bases. This CDR3 spans 14 amino acids. The CDR3 sequence: CASSERDRYYEQYF. Written as DNA, the CDR3 is TGTGCCAGCTCAGAACGGGACAGATACTACGAGCAGTACTTC.

The chain carries TRBV9 and TRBJ1-2; 7 bases line up with TRBD1. Germline loops: CDR1 SGDLS, CDR2 YYNGEE. The J segment lost 8 bases and the V segment lost 4 bases, leaving 11 bases of the junction unmatched. The CDR3 sequence is 14 residues long. The CDR3 nucleotides read TGTGCCAGCAGCCCTTCCGGACAGGAGGACGGCTACACCTTC. As protein: CASSPSGQEDGYTF.

The J gene is TRBJ1-2, the V gene TRBV30; 7 bases map to TRBD1. The CDR3 runs to 13 residues. The ends lost 0 bases at V and 7 bases at J; junction bases unmatched: 5. CDR1 and CDR2 (germline): GTSNPN, SVGIG (reference sequence). The CDR3 bases are TGTGCCTGGAGTGTAAAAGGGACAGTTGGCTACACCTTC. Translating it yields CAWSVKGTVGYTF.

The table lists this clone with a few counts. The V and J genes are TRBV28 and TRBJ1-2; D not certain. The CDR3 covers 16 residues. Germline V CDR1 and CDR2: MDHEN, SYDVKM. V lost 6 bases, J lost 5 bases, and 22 bases lay in between. CDR3 coding DNA: TGTGCCAGCAGCCTCGGCGGACGGACGTGGAGGTATGGCTACACCTTC. Translating gives CASSLGGRTWRYGYTF.

V is TRBV4-1 and J is TRBJ1-1; D not resolved. This CDR3 is 16 amino acids long. Trimming left V 3 bases short and J 5 bases short, with 19 bases between. From germline, CDR1 is MGHRA and CDR2 YSYEKL. In DNA, the CDR3 is TGCGCCAGCAGCCATCGTAATGGGAAACGAGGGACTGAAGCTTTCTTT. It encodes CASSHRNGKRGTEAFF.

The chain uses TRBV7-9 and TRBJ2-5, with D perhaps matching TRBD2 (5 bases). This CDR3 spans 14 amino acids. The V end was cut by 0 bases, the J end by 5 bases, with 10 bases between. Germline V gene data show CDR1 as SEHNR and CDR2 as FQNEAQ (reference sequence). In DNA, the CDR3 is TGTGCCAGCAGCTTAGCGGAGGCCCGGGAGACCCAGTACTTC. It translates to CASSLAEARETQYF.

In DNA form, the CDR3 reads TGTGCCAGCAGCTTAAGATCAGACAGAAACACCGGGGAGCTGTTTTTT. Protein: CASSLRSDRNTGELFF. The chain employs TRBV7-6 and TRBJ2-2; possible D gene TRBD1, 5 bases. CDR1 is SGHVS, CDR2 FNYEAQ, per germline. CDR3 length equals 16 residues. V was shortened by 2 bases and J by 2 bases, with 12 bases between the two germline ends.

The V and J genes are TRBV2 and TRBJ2-7; D is undetermined. The V and J ends lost 4 bases and 4 bases respectively, with 5 bases between them. CDR1 and CDR2 from the germline V gene are SNHLY and FYNNEI. The CDR3 runs 11 residues. In DNA, the CDR3 is TGTGCCAGCAGTGCTATATACGAGCAGTACTTC. It translates to CASSAIYEQYF.

CDR3 loop: CASSRTGGTYEQYF. The CDR3 nucleotides read TGTGCCAGCAGTCGGACAGGGGGGACCTACGAGCAGTACTTC. This chain connects TRBV6-6 to TRBJ2-7, with 10 positions matching TRBD1. The CDR3 is made up of 14 amino acids. V was pared by 5 bases and J by 2 bases, with 3 bases of the junction left unmatched. The germline gives CDR1 MNHNY, CDR2 SVGAGI (reference sequence).

V is TRBV6-6 and J is TRBJ2-7; D is undetermined. Germline CDR1 is MNHNY and CDR2 is SVGAGI (reference sequence). Trimming cost V 3 bases and J 2 bases, with 8 bases left between them. The CDR3 runs to 13 residues. The CDR3 sequence is CASSYVRAYEQYF. The CDR3 bases are TGTGCCAGCAGTTATGTACGGGCCTACGAGCAGTACTTC.

V usage is TRBV30 and J usage is TRBJ2-7; 9 positions agree with TRBD1. CDR1 and CDR2 (germline): GTSNPN, SVGIG (reference sequence). The CDR3 consists of 15 residues. V trimming: 0 bases; J trimming: 3 bases; junction bases outside the gene matches: 6. Here the CDR3 DNA reads TGTGCCTGGAGTGTAGGGACAGGGATTGTCTACGAGCAGTACTTC. As protein: CAWSVGTGIVYEQYF.

The rearrangement joins TRBV7-8 to TRBJ1-6; perhaps TRBD1 as D (5 bases). This CDR3 is built from 14 residues. Germline assignment: CDR1 SGHVS and CDR2 FQNEAQ. Trimming removed 5 bases from V and 14 bases from J, with 19 bases in between. The CDR3 spells CASSPNTFRGTLHF. CDR3 DNA: TGTGCCAGCAGCCCCAACACCTTTAGGGGAACCCTCCACTTT.

This chain uses TRBV25-1 with TRBJ1-1, with 8 bases that match TRBD1. V was pared by 8 bases and J by 5 bases, with 1 base of the junction left unmatched. This CDR3 spans 11 amino acids. Germline lookup yields CDR1 MGHDK and CDR2 SYGVNS. DNA for the CDR3: TGTGCCAGCGGACAGGGTACTGAAGCTTTCTTT. It is translated as CASGQGTEAFF. Full variable domain (missing parts from reference TRBV25-1 and TRBJ1-1): EADIYQTPRYLVIGTGKKITLECSQTMGHDKMYWYQQDPGMELHLIHYSYGVNSTEKGDLSSESTVSRIRTEHFPLTLESARPSHTSQYLCASGQGTEAFFGQGTRLTVV.

J is TRBJ2-5 and V is TRBV4-2; TRBD2 matches 10 bases. CDR3 size: 15 residues. V trimming: 4 bases; J trimming: 2 bases; junction bases outside the gene matches: 4. Germline V CDR1 and CDR2: LGHNA, YNFKEQ. CDR3 protein: CASSRTSGDQETQYF. The DNA for the CDR3 is TGTGCCAGCAGCCGAACTAGCGGGGATCAAGAGACCCAGTACTTC.

The chain employs TRBV10-3 and TRBJ1-1; D is perhaps TRBD1 (5 bases). Trimming left V 5 bases short and J 1 base short, with 11 bases between. The CDR3 loop spans 14 amino acids. The germline V gene has CDR1 ENHRY and CDR2 SYGVKD. This chain's CDR3 is CAISWDSPNTEAFF. Written as DNA, the CDR3 is TGTGCCATCAGTTGGGACTCACCGAACACTGAAGCTTTCTTT.

In nucleotides, the CDR3 is TGTGCCAGCACTCAGGGGCAAGGGGGCTACGAGCAGTACTTC. Translating gives CASTQGQGGYEQYF. This chain connects TRBV18 to TRBJ2-7; perhaps TRBD1 as D (6 bases). Per germline, CDR1 KGHSH and CDR2 LQKENI. This CDR3 region has 14 residues. V was clipped by 8 bases and J by 3 bases, with 17 bases between them.

Notes on this clone: One end of the junction varies from germline; a read error may be responsible. V and J are TRBV7-7 and TRBJ2-2; 7 bases fit TRBD1. CDR1 and CDR2 from the germline V gene are SSHAT and FNYEAQ (reference sequence). The CDR3 runs 14 residues. CDR3 sequence (DNA): TGTGCTAGCAGCTTAGAGTCAGGGGGCGGGGAGCTGTTTTTT. Encoded protein: CASSLESGGGELFF.

The gene calls are TRBV28 and TRBJ2-2, with 10 bases lining up with TRBD1. Germline lookup yields CDR1 MDHEN and CDR2 SYDVKM. The CDR3 is made up of 16 amino acids. Losses at the gene ends were 3 bases for V and 3 bases for J; bases not matched to a gene: 4. The chain's CDR3 is CASSFDRGLYTGELFF. Here the CDR3 DNA reads TGTGCCAGCAGTTTCGACAGGGGGCTGTACACCGGGGAGCTGTTTTTT.

This chain joins TRBV2 and TRBJ2-1; 14 bases are shared with TRBD2. The CDR3 sequence is 15 residues long. Germline V gene data show CDR1 as SNHLY and CDR2 as FYNNEI. J gave up 8 bases and V 7 bases, and 7 bases lay outside the gene matches. The CDR3 loop reads CASTRLAGGPHEQFF. The CDR3 DNA reads as TGTGCCAGCACGAGACTAGCGGGAGGGCCCCATGAGCAGTTCTTC. Using reference TRBV2 and TRBJ2-1 for the parts outside the CDR3, the full variable domain is EPEVTQTPSHQVTQMGQEVILRCVPISNHLYFYWYRQILGQKVEFLVSFYNNEISEKSEIFDDQFSVERPDGSNFTLKIRSTKLEDSAMYFCASTRLAGGPHEQFFGPGTRLTVL.

To note about this clone: A junction boundary mismatches the germline segment, possibly from a read error. V gene TRBV29-1 combines with J gene TRBJ2-7; TRBD1 matches 8 bases. The CDR3 extends over 12 amino acids. Germline CDR1 is SQVTM and CDR2 is ANQGSEA. CDR3 protein: CSVRTGSSEQYF. Here the CDR3 DNA reads TGCAGCGTGCGGACAGGGTCCTCCGAGCAGTACTTC.

The J gene is TRBJ1-2, the V gene TRBV30; D remains unclear. V was shortened by 2 bases and J by 4 bases, with 8 bases between the two germline ends. This CDR3 is built from 12 residues. Germline assignment: CDR1 GTSNPN and CDR2 SVGIG (reference sequence). The CDR3 bases are TGTGCCTGGAGTCGGGGTCCCTATGGCTACACCTTC. It is translated as CAWSRGPYGYTF.

V is TRBV28 and J is TRBJ1-1, with unresolved D. The length of the CDR3 is 18 residues. CDR1 is MDHEN and CDR2 is SYDVKM in the germline V gene. V lost 3 bases to trimming and J lost 1 base, with 21 bases between them. This CDR3 is CASSFHRYLDTPNTEAFF. The CDR3 DNA reads as TGTGCCAGCAGTTTCCATCGATACTTAGACACACCGAACACTGAAGCTTTCTTT.

V usage is TRBV30 and J usage is TRBJ1-2; 7 bases map to TRBD1. This CDR3 comprises 13 residues. Looked up from germline, CDR1 is GTSNPN and CDR2 is SVGIG (reference sequence). Unmatched junction bases numbered 4, after V lost 6 bases and J lost 0 bases. CDR3 loop: CACQGGSNYGYTF. The CDR3 DNA sequence: TGTGCCTGCCAGGGGGGTTCTAACTATGGCTACACCTTC.

The J gene is TRBJ2-2, the V gene TRBV27; 9 nucleotides line up with TRBD2. The CDR3 sequence is 16 residues long. Trimming took 3 bases from V and 3 from J; bases not matched to a gene: 5. The germline gives CDR1 MNHEY, CDR2 SMNVEV (reference sequence). The CDR3 sequence: CASSFSSGEYTGELFF. For the CDR3, the DNA is TGTGCCAGCAGTTTTTCTAGCGGGGAATACACCGGGGAGCTGTTTTTT.

The chain couples TRBV4-1 to TRBJ2-3, with TRBD2 matching 8 bases. Germline-derived CDR1 and CDR2 are MGHRA and YSYEKL. V lost 0 bases, J lost 3 bases, and 8 bases stayed unmatched. The CDR3 is made up of 17 amino acids. CDR3 nucleotide sequence: TGCGCCAGCAGCCAAGATCCCCCAGCGGGGGATACAGATACGCAGTATTTT. Translated, it gives CASSQDPPAGDTDTQYF.

This rearrangement joins TRBV2 to TRBJ1-1; 7 nucleotides line up with TRBD1. After removal of 6 bases from V and 1 base from J, the junction contained 2 bases not matched to a gene. This CDR3 comprises 13 residues. The germline CDR1 and CDR2 sequences are SNHLY and FYNNEI. CDR3 DNA sequence: TGTGCCAGCAGCGGACAGGCGAACACTGAAGCTTTCTTT. Protein: CASSGQANTEAFF.

This clone was recorded once. The J gene is TRBJ2-3, the V gene TRBV30; TRBD2 agrees at 7 bases. Germline loops: CDR1 GTSNPN, CDR2 SVGIG (reference sequence). V lost 4 bases and J lost 2; bases outside the gene matches: 6. This CDR3 is 14 amino acids long. The CDR3 nucleotides read TGTGCCTGGACCCCAGCGGGGCTCACAGATACGCAGTATTTT. This gives the protein CAWTPAGLTDTQYF. Drawing the rest from reference TRBV30 and TRBJ2-3, the complete variable domain is SQTIHQWPATLVQPVGSPLSLECTVEGTSNPNLYWYRQAAGRGLQLLFYSVGIGQISSEVPQNLSASRPQDRQFILSSKKLLLSDSGFYLCAWTPAGLTDTQYFGPGTRLTVL.